This TCR beta chain was observed in a study of blood T cell repertoires in COVID-19 (dated by TCRdb to the early 2020s). For context, the study as a whole: Samples from collaborators originated in the United States, Italy and Spain and spanned both the acute and convalescent phases of COVID-19. The prospective study material was composed of cDNA or gDNA derived from T cells, B-cell-depleted T cells, or PBMCs. The dataset comprised deeply sampled blood TCRbeta repertoires from subjects exposed to, actively infected with, or recovered from COVID-19. The repertoires were released in a freely available public database meant as a resource for research on the immune response to SARS-CoV-2. The samples were drawn from the first 160 participants of the ongoing ImmuneRACE study and from about 1,200 subjects provided by 6 global collaborators. A de-identified subject ID, COVID-19 status, age in years and sex were almost always included in the sample metadata. HLA class I and class II types, where available, came from metadata supplied by the sample provider rather than from assay-based typing.

Inclusive of the bounding cysteine and phenylalanine, the CDR3 is 13 residues long. CDR3 DNA is the only sequence kept; it has 39 bases, read in frame from the first base. The V end loses 3 bases and the J end loses 0 bases, and a stretch of 6 bases separates them. CDR1 and CDR2, per the germline V gene, are SGHAT and FQNNGV. General findings and caveats noted by the study authors: Clinical and demographic metadata were provided uncurated, with the amount varying by source and participant.

TCRbeta CDR3 regions were amplified from genomic DNA using the immunoSEQ Assay, a bias-controlled multiplex PCR. Per the original workflow: Within the assay, amplification of reference gene primers was used to estimate how many nucleated cells each sample contained. To quantify the absolute abundance of each unique TCRbeta CDR3 rearrangement, sequence reads were collapsed and filtered. Productive Simpson clonality was computed per sample as the square root of Simpson's diversity index over productive rearrangements. TCRdb mirrors the immuneACCESS table, restricted to in-frame sequences. Some clones are absent from its copies; in checked studies, under half trace to an unresolved V gene, and the reason for the others is unknown. That table supplies the V and J calls and clone size; D and trimming were determined from the DNA. For this sample the table gives some 140,000 clones, of which under 90% were detected only once. 2.4% of the sample is in the top ten clones.

As concerns this clone: Its cognate antigen has yet to be identified. No clone much larger than this one lies a single base away; base qualities are absent.

Participants in the prospective study were enrolled through a virtual design, were aged roughly 18 to 100 years, and lived in roughly 25 United States geographic areas. Cohort assignment in the prospective study relied on participant-reported clinical history from a screening survey and a study questionnaire. Each participant in the prospective study had whole blood, serum and a nasopharyngeal or oropharyngeal swab collected by mobile phlebotomists. Prospective study participants could optionally give additional blood draws and questionnaires over a roughly two-month period. Prospective study blood samples were shipped either frozen or at room temperature before DNA extraction.

Material for sequencing was PBMCs or T cells enriched from blood (not recorded which). The clonotype comes from a man aged 40-55 years with acute COVID-19. The chain employs TRBV11-2 and TRBJ2-7; no D gene can be assigned with confidence. The CDR3 reads CASSFPLSYEQYF. At the DNA level, the sequence is TGTGCCAGCAGCTTTCCTCTCTCCTACGAGCAGTACTTC.